The sequence of this T cell receptor (beta chain) was determined in a study of beta chain features in type 1 diabetes. Expressed TCRB transcripts got sequenced, as all isolated RNA was reverse transcribed. Some clones are missing from TCRdb's copy, which holds only in-frame ones; the method was immunoSEQ multiplex PCR. The sample holds about 60,000 clones; roughly three fifths are singletons and the top ten take 2% to 2.5%. Germline loops: CDR1 SEHNR, CDR2 FQNEAQ (reference sequence). Trimming took off 4 bases at V and 10 bases at J, with 14 bases between the two ends. This CDR3 comprises 13 residues. Once sorted, every population was more than 98% pure.

Sequencing used Tregs from blood. The sequence came from a woman between 18 and 29 years old in good health. The chain joins TRBV7-9 to TRBJ2-1; D may be TRBD1 (6 bases). The CDR3 spells CASSSTGFGEQFF. CDR3 bases: TGTGCCAGCAGCTCAACAGGGTTTGGCGAGCAGTTCTTC.